This entry lists 32 T cell receptor beta chains sequenced from one sample in a study of blood T cell repertoires in COVID-19. Sequenced by immunoSEQ multiplex PCR; TCRdb stores in-frame clones only, minus some. The sample has about 78,000 clones, less than 95% seen once. Sequencing input: peripheral blood. These receptors originate from a woman aged 50 to 60 in a cohort sampled during active COVID-19.

The V and J genes are TRBV7-2 and TRBJ1-2; 7 bases are shared with TRBD1. The germline gives CDR1 SGHTA, CDR2 FQGNSA. The CDR3 runs 15 residues. J was trimmed by 8 bases and V by 5 bases; bases with no gene match: 14. The CDR3 spells CASSLRDRLLRGYTF. The DNA of the CDR3 is TGTGCCAGCAGCCTCCGGGACAGACTTCTTCGGGGCTACACCTTC.

The chain joins TRBV20-1 to TRBJ2-1; TRBD2 aligns across 7 bases. Germline V gene sequence: CDR1 DFQATT, CDR2 SNEGSKA (reference sequence). The trim removed 8 bases at V and 9 bases at J, leaving 7 bases unmatched. The length of the CDR3 is 11 residues. As DNA, the CDR3 is TGCAGTCCCGAGCGGGAACCTGAGCAGTTCTTC. Translation: CSPEREPEQFF.

This clone was observed a single time. The CDR3 loop is CASHGGTGVEGIEAFF. The DNA for the CDR3 is TGTGCCAGTCATGGCGGGACAGGGGTTGAAGGCATTGAAGCTTTCTTT. The chain couples TRBV19 to TRBJ1-1; the match to TRBD1 covers 10 bases. Germline CDR1 is LNHDA and CDR2 is SQIVND (reference sequence). The CDR3 totals 16 residues. Trimming took 8 bases from V and 7 from J; bases not matched to a gene: 16.

The chain is built from TRBV3-1 (or the pseudogene TRBV3-2) and TRBJ1-1; TRBD1 matches 7 bases. CDR3 length equals 15 residues. Germline V gene data show CDR1 as LGHDT and CDR2 as YNNKEL (reference sequence). Trimming at V came to 4 bases and at J to 1 base, leaving 6 bases not matched to a gene. Here the CDR3 DNA reads TGTGCCAGCAGCCCACGGACAGGCCCGAACACTGAAGCTTTCTTT. Its protein is CASSPRTGPNTEAFF.

On this clone: Mismatch with germline at one junction end may stem from a read error. The V call is TRBV28, the J call TRBJ1-4, with D possibly TRBD1 on 6 matching bases. Germline V CDR1 and CDR2: MDHEN, SYDVKM. CDR3 length: 16 amino acids. The CDR3 nucleotides are TGTGCCAGCAGTCTAAATCGAGGGGGAACTGATGAAAAACTGTTTTTT. This gives the protein CASSLNRGGTDEKLFF.

CDR3 sequence: CASSPRGDRGFYGYTF. The CDR3 DNA reads TGTGCCAGCAGCCCGAGGGGGGACAGGGGCTTCTATGGCTACACCTTC. The rearrangement joins TRBV9 to TRBJ1-2; 10 bases line up with TRBD1. The CDR3 sequence is 16 residues long. V trimming: 4 bases; J trimming: 4 bases; junction bases outside the gene matches: 10. Germline lookup yields CDR1 SGDLS and CDR2 YYNGEE.

The V call is TRBV7-9, the J call TRBJ2-5; maybe TRBD2 (6 bases). V shed 1 base and J shed 5 bases, with 11 bases lying between them. Looked up from germline, CDR1 is SEHNR and CDR2 is FQNEAQ (reference sequence). The CDR3 runs to 14 residues. CDR3 coding DNA: TGTGCCAGCAGCTTAGTAGCGGACGCCGAGACCCAGTACTTC. Its translation is CASSLVADAETQYF.

This rearrangement joins TRBV9 to TRBJ1-3; D gene uncertain. V gave up 0 bases and J gave up 0 bases, with 10 bases separating them. This CDR3 comprises 16 residues. The germline CDR1 and CDR2 sequences are SGDLS and YYNGEE. The CDR3 is CASSVASKISGNTIYF. The DNA for the CDR3 is TGTGCCAGCAGCGTAGCCTCTAAGATCTCTGGAAACACCATATATTTT.

This clone has only one observation. The chain recombines TRBV25-1 with TRBJ2-5; D remains ambiguous. The CDR3 consists of 15 residues. Germline values: CDR1 MGHDK, CDR2 SYGVNS. The V and J ends lost 1 base and 2 bases respectively, with 11 bases between them. The DNA for the CDR3 is TGTGCCAGCAGTGAATTAGACAATATTCAAGAGACCCAGTACTTC. Translated, it gives CASSELDNIQETQYF.

The table lists this clone with a few counts. The chain joins TRBV3-1 (or the pseudogene TRBV3-2) to TRBJ1-6, with 11 bases aligning to TRBD1. The CDR3 contains 16 residues. Germline V gene lookup returns CDR1 LGHDT and CDR2 YNNKEL (reference sequence). Trimming took 1 base from V and 8 from J; bases not matched to a gene: 4. CDR3 sequence: CASSQGTGGVDSPLHF. The CDR3 coding sequence is TGTGCCAGCAGCCAAGGGACAGGGGGCGTAGATTCACCCCTCCACTTT.

The CDR3 loop is CASSYSTGRGGYTF. Here the CDR3 DNA reads TGTGCCAGCAGTTACTCGACGGGGAGGGGCGGCTACACCTTC. This chain joins TRBV6-6 and TRBJ1-2; TRBD1 is a possible D gene (5 bases). CDR1 is MNHNY, CDR2 SVGAGI, per germline (reference sequence). V lost 0 bases, J lost 8 bases, and 13 bases lay in between. The CDR3 runs 14 residues.

In its sample, this clone was seen a few times. The genes are TRBV6-2 or TRBV6-3 and TRBJ1-5, with D possibly TRBD1 on 5 matching bases. Trimming left V 2 bases short and J 4 bases short, with 12 bases between. Germline V gene data show CDR1 as MNHEY and CDR2 as SVGEGT. The CDR3 is 15 residues long. The CDR3 DNA follows: TGTGCCAGCAGTTACGTCGGGACTAGGAATCAGCCCCAGCATTTT. Protein product: CASSYVGTRNQPQHF.

This chain joins TRBV10-3 and TRBJ1-6; 7 bases align to TRBD1. CDR3 length equals 16 residues. Per germline, CDR1 ENHRY and CDR2 SYGVKD. With 6 bases clipped from V and 7 bases from J, the junction kept 12 bases outside the gene matches. DNA of the CDR3: TGTGCCATCAGGTCTCAAGGGGGCGCGAACAATTCACCCCTCCACTTT. Its translation is CAIRSQGGANNSPLHF.

The V call is TRBV28, the J call TRBJ1-4; TRBD1 matches at 7 bases. The germline V gene has CDR1 MDHEN and CDR2 SYDVKM. This CDR3 contains 15 residues. The junction had 10 bases not matched to a gene; V was cut back by 3 bases and J by 9 bases. The chain's CDR3 is CASSLEDRFRKKLFF. For the CDR3, the DNA is TGTGCCAGCAGTTTGGAGGACAGGTTTCGGAAAAAACTGTTTTTT.

The chain uses TRBV2 and TRBJ1-6, with 7 bases lining up with TRBD1. From germline, CDR1 is SNHLY and CDR2 FYNNEI. V trimming: 6 bases; J trimming: 6 bases; junction bases outside the gene matches: 8. This CDR3 contains 15 residues. The CDR3 region has the DNA TGTGCCAGCAGACCCGGGACAGAACGTAATTCACCCCTCCACTTT. Translated, it gives CASRPGTERNSPLHF.

The CDR3 loop reads CASSLGRASTDTQYF. The CDR3 region has the DNA TGTGCCAGCAGCTTAGGGCGGGCTTCCACAGATACGCAGTATTTT. This rearrangement joins TRBV7-2 to TRBJ2-3; D possibly corresponds to TRBD2 (5 bases). This CDR3 is built from 15 residues. V lost 1 base and J lost 2, with 10 bases in between. Germline-derived CDR1 and CDR2 are SGHTA and FQGNSA.

V and J are TRBV19 and TRBJ1-6; D is possibly TRBD1 (5 bases). The CDR3 runs to 13 residues. Germline V gene sequence: CDR1 LNHDA, CDR2 SQIVND (reference sequence). With 4 bases removed from V and 7 bases from J, the gap between germline ends came to 8 bases. The CDR3 nucleotides read TGTGCCAGTAGTAATCCAGGGAATTCACCCCTCCACTTT. Translation: CASSNPGNSPLHF.

This clone was seen a single time. The rearrangement uses TRBV3-1 (or the pseudogene TRBV3-2) and TRBJ1-6, with D possibly TRBD1 on 5 matching bases. The germline V gene has CDR1 LGHDT and CDR2 YNNKEL (reference sequence). CDR3 length: 12 residues. The V and J ends lost 5 bases and 13 bases respectively, with 12 bases between them. Written as DNA, the CDR3 is TGTGCCAGCAGCTCCGGGGGGTCCCCCCTCCACTTT. It yields the protein CASSSGGSPLHF.

CDR3 amino acids: CASSLPGASNTEAFF. CDR3 bases: TGTGCCAGCAGCTTGCCAGGGGCTTCGAACACTGAAGCTTTCTTT. V usage is TRBV5-4 and J usage is TRBJ1-1; maybe TRBD1 (6 bases). V lost 1 base and J 1 base, leaving 11 bases between the germline ends. The CDR3 contains 15 residues. Germline V CDR1 and CDR2: SGHNT, YYREEE (reference sequence).

Only one count was recorded for this clone. The chain combines TRBV18 with TRBJ2-5; tentatively, D is TRBD1 (6 bases). Germline V gene lookup returns CDR1 KGHSH and CDR2 LQKENI. The CDR3 covers 14 residues. Trimming took 3 bases from V and 4 from J, leaving 12 bases between them. This CDR3 is CASSPTGWGETQYF. The DNA of the CDR3 is TGTGCCAGCTCACCGACAGGATGGGGAGAGACCCAGTACTTC.

This chain uses TRBV30 with TRBJ2-7; the D gene is possibly TRBD2 (6 bases). CDR1 GTSNPN and CDR2 SVGIG come from the germline V gene (reference sequence). Trimming shortened V by 2 bases and J by 2 bases, and 13 bases separated the two germline ends. The CDR3 is 14 amino acids. The CDR3 DNA reads TGTGCCTGGAGTAGCCCCGGGGGAGCCTACGAGCAGTACTTC. Translated: CAWSSPGGAYEQYF.

The chain is built from TRBV3-1 (or the pseudogene TRBV3-2) and TRBJ2-1; 8 bases fit TRBD2. Trimming took 0 bases from V and 9 from J; bases not matched to a gene: 10. Germline CDR1 reads LGHDT; CDR2 reads YNNKEL (reference sequence). The CDR3 extends over 16 amino acids. In nucleotides, the CDR3 is TGTGCCAGCAGCCAAGATACGAGCGGGGGCGGGGGTGAGCAGTTCTTC. Its translation is CASSQDTSGGGGEQFF.

The chain uses TRBV13 and TRBJ2-1; 11 nucleotides agree with TRBD2. The germline gives CDR1 PRHDT, CDR2 FYEKMQ (reference sequence). The CDR3 consists of 16 residues. Trimming cost V 0 bases and J 6 bases; bases outside gene matches: 4. The DNA of the CDR3 is TGTGCCAGCAGCTTAGGAGGGGGACTAGCGGCCAATGAGCAGTTCTTC. This codes for CASSLGGGLAANEQFF.

The chain combines TRBV19 with TRBJ2-7, with D unresolved. The germline V and J ends were trimmed by 6 bases and 6 bases, with 15 bases remaining between them. CDR1 LNHDA and CDR2 SQIVND come from the germline V gene (reference sequence). The CDR3 is 13 amino acids. This CDR3 reads CASSSTGSSEQYF. CDR3 sequence (DNA): TGTGCCAGTAGCTCCACGGGTAGCAGCGAGCAGTACTTC.

This rearrangement joins TRBV10-1 to TRBJ2-1, with D possibly TRBD1 on 5 matching bases. Trimming removed 3 bases at V and 7 bases at J, with 16 bases between. The CDR3 has 15 amino acids. CDR1 and CDR2 from the germline V gene are WNHNN and SYGVQD (reference sequence). In DNA form, the CDR3 reads TGCGCCAGCAGTGAAGGGCAGGGTAGGGCAAATGAGCAGTTCTTC. This gives the protein CASSEGQGRANEQFF.

V and J are TRBV14 and TRBJ2-7; no reliable D call. V was clipped by 0 bases and J by 2 bases, with 11 bases between them. Germline V gene sequence: CDR1 SGHDN, CDR2 FVKESK. This CDR3 spans 15 amino acids. The CDR3 region is CASSQDAGRAYEQYF. The CDR3 coding sequence is TGTGCCAGCAGCCAAGACGCAGGAAGAGCCTACGAGCAGTACTTC.

This chain joins TRBV29-1 and TRBJ2-2; 14 bases map to TRBD2. The CDR3 consists of 16 residues. V lost 6 bases, J lost 5 bases, and 8 bases stayed unmatched. Germline loops: CDR1 SQVTM, CDR2 ANQGSEA. CDR3 protein: CSVSGTSGRGTGELFF. The CDR3 DNA is TGCAGCGTCTCCGGGACTAGCGGGAGAGGTACCGGGGAGCTGTTTTTT.

The chain uses TRBV27 and TRBJ2-7, with TRBD2 as a possible D gene (6 bases). Germline CDR1 is MNHEY and CDR2 is SMNVEV (reference sequence). Trimming cost V 5 bases and J 0 bases, with 17 bases left between them. This CDR3 comprises 16 residues. CDR3 sequence: CASSPLEGPSSYEQYF. CDR3 nucleotides: TGTGCCAGCAGTCCCCTGGAGGGTCCCAGCTCCTACGAGCAGTACTTC.

The rearrangement links TRBV9 to TRBJ1-2; 7 bases fit TRBD1. The CDR3 is 15 amino acids. The V and J ends lost 4 bases and 4 bases, in that order; junction bases with no gene match: 10. Germline CDR1 SGDLS, CDR2 YYNGEE. The CDR3 loop reads CASSLPRQGFYGYTF. DNA for the CDR3: TGTGCCAGCAGCCTACCCAGACAGGGATTCTATGGCTACACCTTC.

This clone showed up just once. The chain links TRBV27 to TRBJ2-7; TRBD1 matches 10 bases. CDR1 and CDR2 from the germline V gene are MNHEY and SMNVEV (reference sequence). Losses at the gene ends were 7 bases for V and 6 bases for J; bases not matched to a gene: 9. The CDR3 extends over 14 amino acids. The CDR3 spells CASIGGDRGGEQYF. The CDR3 DNA reads TGTGCCAGCATAGGGGGGGACAGGGGAGGCGAGCAGTACTTC.

The rearrangement uses TRBV10-2 and TRBJ1-1; D not resolved. Germline CDR1 and CDR2: WSHSY and SAAADI. This CDR3 is 14 amino acids long. Trimming shortened V by 7 bases and J by 0 bases, and 12 bases separated the two germline ends. The CDR3 region has the DNA TGCGCCAGCATGAGGGAAGATCTGAACACTGAAGCTTTCTTT. Translating it yields CASMREDLNTEAFF.

The chain combines TRBV7-2 with TRBJ2-2; 7 nucleotides line up with TRBD1. Germline V gene data show CDR1 as SGHTA and CDR2 as FQGNSA. With V trimmed by 6 bases and J by 5 bases, 6 bases remained unmatched. The CDR3 is 14 residues long. The DNA of the CDR3 is TGTGCCAGCAGTCGGGACAGAAAAACCGGGGAGCTGTTTTTT. This codes for CASSRDRKTGELFF.